The 27 T cell receptor beta chains presented below share a single source sample, sequenced in a study of cytomegalovirus exposure and HLA in healthy donors. With 60 Vbeta and 13 Jbeta primers, the PCR was carried out. TCRdb's copy holds only in-frame clones and misses some; the assay was immunoSEQ multiplex PCR. The repertoire holds about 180,000 clones, with roughly 78% as singletons. Material for sequencing was PBMCs. The source of these receptors is a woman in her thirties in good health and CMV-seronegative.

The chain couples TRBV6-5 to TRBJ2-5, with 9 nucleotides matching TRBD1. The CDR3 is 14 amino acids. Germline values: CDR1 MNHEY, CDR2 SVGAGI. Trimming took 5 bases from V and 5 from J; bases not matched to a gene: 6. In DNA form, the CDR3 reads TGTGCCAGCAGTATACAGGGGGCGGGGGAGACCCAGTACTTC. Translating it yields CASSIQGAGETQYF.

This clone was observed a handful of times. The CDR3 reads CASSPGLAGNYEQYF. The CDR3 coding sequence is TGTGCCAGCTCACCGGGACTAGCGGGAAACTACGAGCAGTACTTC. The chain carries TRBV18 and TRBJ2-7, with 13 bases matching TRBD2. The CDR3 has 15 residues. Germline CDR1 and CDR2: KGHSH and LQKENI. With V trimmed by 3 bases and J by 3 bases, 2 bases remained unmatched.

V usage is TRBV30 and J usage is TRBJ1-1, with a tentative D call TRBD1 (5 bases). Trimming stripped 8 bases from V and 4 bases from J, with 17 bases between. The CDR3 length is 13 residues. Per the germline V gene, CDR1 is GTSNPN and CDR2 is SVGIG (reference sequence). The chain's CDR3 is CAGDRGGGTEAFF. The CDR3 DNA reads as TGTGCCGGGGATCGGGGGGGAGGCACTGAAGCTTTCTTT.

V gene TRBV11-2 combines with J gene TRBJ2-7; TRBD2 is a possible D gene (7 bases). The CDR3 has 14 amino acids. Germline CDR1 is SGHAT and CDR2 is FQNNGV. Trimming stripped 5 bases from V and 5 bases from J, with 16 bases between. This chain's CDR3 is CASSPLPGGHEQYF. In DNA, the CDR3 is TGTGCCAGCAGCCCCCTCCCCGGGGGGCACGAGCAGTACTTC.

The chain links TRBV6-6 to TRBJ2-7; D remains unclear. Trimming removed 7 bases at V and 3 bases at J, with 10 bases between. The V gene's germline CDR1 is MNHNY and CDR2 SVGAGI (reference sequence). CDR3 length equals 12 residues. The CDR3 bases are TGTGCCAGCAACTACGGAAACTACGAGCAGTACTTC. Translated, it gives CASNYGNYEQYF.

The count of this clone is one. V usage is TRBV30 and J usage is TRBJ1-2; 7 bases are shared with TRBD1. This CDR3 contains 13 residues. The V and J ends lost 4 bases and 5 bases, in that order; junction bases with no gene match: 7. Germline loops: CDR1 GTSNPN, CDR2 SVGIG (reference sequence). This CDR3 reads CAWTGAGGYGYTF. The DNA of the CDR3 is TGTGCCTGGACCGGTGCAGGGGGTTATGGCTACACCTTC.

The rearrangement joins TRBV7-2 to TRBJ1-1; maybe TRBD1 (6 bases). V dropped 0 bases and J dropped 0 bases, with 17 bases sitting between them. Germline CDR1 reads SGHTA; CDR2 reads FQGNSA. The CDR3 is 18 amino acids. The CDR3 here is CASSLAWGGRGLNTEAFF. DNA for the CDR3: TGTGCCAGCAGCTTAGCGTGGGGCGGCAGGGGACTGAACACTGAAGCTTTCTTT.

V usage is TRBV5-8 and J usage is TRBJ2-1, with 8 nucleotides matching TRBD2. Germline V gene sequence: CDR1 SGHTS, CDR2 YDEGEE. CDR3 size: 15 residues. Germline trimming cut 4 bases from V and 4 bases from J; bases unmatched to any gene: 7. The CDR3 region is CASSISGNLYNEQFF. The CDR3 DNA is TGTGCCAGCAGCATTAGCGGGAACTTGTACAATGAGCAGTTCTTC. The full variable domain, in which reference TRBV5-8 and TRBJ2-1 provide the parts outside the CDR3, is EAGVTQSPTHLIKTRGQQATLRCSPISGHTSVYWYQQALGLGLQFLLWYDEGEERNRGNFPPRFSGRQFPNYSSELNVNALELEDSALYLCASSISGNLYNEQFFGPGTRLTVL.

J is TRBJ1-6 and V is TRBV7-2; 7 nucleotides match TRBD1. This CDR3 has 13 amino acids. The J segment lost 16 bases and the V segment lost 4 bases, leaving 10 bases of the junction unmatched. CDR1 is SGHTA, CDR2 FQGNSA, per germline. The CDR3 DNA reads TGTGCCAGCAGCTCCAACAGGGGCCTAGGTCTCCACTTT. It is translated as CASSSNRGLGLHF.

The rearrangement uses TRBV7-9 and TRBJ2-1; 10 positions match TRBD2. J lost 8 bases, V lost 2 bases, and 9 bases had no gene match. Germline CDR1 and CDR2: SEHNR and FQNEAQ (reference sequence). CDR3 size: 16 residues. This chain's CDR3 is CASSLRLAGDVDEQFF. Written as DNA, the CDR3 is TGTGCCAGCAGCTTAAGGCTAGCGGGGGACGTCGATGAGCAGTTCTTC.

The V gene is TRBV6-5, the J gene TRBJ2-3, with 12 bases that match TRBD2. Germline lookup yields CDR1 MNHEY and CDR2 SVGAGI. With 2 bases clipped from V and 7 bases from J, the junction kept 4 bases outside the gene matches. The CDR3 sequence is 15 residues long. The CDR3 is CASSYLGLAGNTQYF. DNA for the CDR3: TGTGCCAGCAGTTACCTCGGACTAGCGGGGAATACGCAGTATTTT.

The V call is TRBV6-1, the J call TRBJ1-3; 8 bases are shared with TRBD1. Trimming at V came to 5 bases and at J to 2 bases, leaving 5 bases not matched to a gene. Germline V gene lookup returns CDR1 MNHNS and CDR2 SASEGT. The CDR3 is 15 amino acids. The CDR3 protein is CASSSGGPPGNTIYF. DNA for the CDR3: TGTGCCAGCAGTTCAGGGGGCCCCCCTGGAAACACCATATATTTT.

The chain uses TRBV5-5 and TRBJ2-5; a weak D match, TRBD1 (6 bases). This CDR3 is 12 amino acids long. The V gene's germline CDR1 is SGHKS and CDR2 YYEKEE (reference sequence). V lost 5 bases to trimming and J lost 4 bases, with 9 bases between them. CDR3 protein: CASSLTGETQYF. The DNA for the CDR3 is TGTGCCAGCAGTCTGACAGGAGAGACCCAGTACTTC.

The rearrangement uses TRBV6-5 and TRBJ1-5; D might be TRBD1 (5 bases). V lost 8 bases, J lost 0 bases, and 8 bases lay in between. Germline V gene data show CDR1 as MNHEY and CDR2 as SVGAGI. The CDR3 contains 13 residues. The CDR3 nucleotides are TGTGCCAGCGGAGGGGTTAGCAATCAGCCCCAGCATTTT. Translation: CASGGVSNQPQHF.

The genes are TRBV5-1 and TRBJ2-7, with a tentative D call TRBD2 (5 bases). This CDR3 comprises 13 residues. V was shortened by 2 bases and J by 2 bases, with 8 bases between the two germline ends. CDR1 is SGHRS and CDR2 is YFSETQ in the germline V gene. CDR3 DNA sequence: TGCGCCAGCAGCTTAAGCGGCGCCTACGAGCAGTACTTC. Its translation: CASSLSGAYEQYF.

The chain uses TRBV4-1 and TRBJ1-4; D gene ambiguous. CDR1 MGHRA and CDR2 YSYEKL come from the germline V gene. The length of the CDR3 is 14 residues. The ends were cut back, 1 base at V and 7 bases at J, with 10 bases in the middle. CDR3 sequence (DNA): TGCGCCAGCAGCCAAGTCCGGGAAGGTGAAAAACTGTTTTTT. This sequence encodes CASSQVREGEKLFF.

The chain links TRBV9 to TRBJ2-7; 8 positions match TRBD2. Trimming removed 2 bases from V and 2 bases from J; junction bases left unmatched: 12. Germline assignment: CDR1 SGDLS and CDR2 YYNGEE. The CDR3 is 17 amino acids. CDR3 in amino acids: CASSVAPGTSITYEQYF. The CDR3 DNA follows: TGTGCCAGCAGCGTGGCCCCCGGGACTAGTATAACCTACGAGCAGTACTTC.

The CDR3 DNA reads TGCAGCGTTGCAACAGCGGGGGTTAACAATCAGCCCCAGCATTTT. Translating it yields CSVATAGVNNQPQHF. The chain has TRBV29-1 and TRBJ1-5; D is perhaps TRBD1 (5 bases). The germline gives CDR1 SQVTM, CDR2 ANQGSEA. This CDR3 region has 15 residues. Deletions cut 4 bases from V and 3 bases from J, with 16 bases between.

V and J are TRBV7-8 and TRBJ1-5; D gene uncertain. V was shortened by 3 bases and J by 4 bases, with 16 bases between the two germline ends. CDR1 SGHVS and CDR2 FQNEAQ come from the germline V gene. The CDR3 covers 16 residues. The CDR3 DNA reads TGTGCCAGCAGCTTGTCATGGCTTGAGGGAAATCAGCCCCAGCATTTT. Its protein is CASSLSWLEGNQPQHF.

The chain combines TRBV5-8 with TRBJ2-3, with D possibly TRBD1 on 6 matching bases. Germline V lookup: CDR1 SGHTS, CDR2 YDEGEE. V lost 6 bases and J 2 bases, leaving 10 bases between the germline ends. There are 13 residues in the CDR3. The CDR3 spells CASIGQYTDTQYF. The CDR3 DNA is TGTGCCAGCATTGGACAGTACACAGATACGCAGTATTTT.

V is TRBV7-3 and J is TRBJ1-5; the D is unclear. The germline V gene has CDR1 SGHTA and CDR2 FQGTGA. CDR3 size: 13 residues. With 5 bases removed from V and 3 bases from J, the gap between germline ends came to 8 bases. CDR3 protein: CASSDGVNQPQHF. CDR3 nucleotide sequence: TGTGCCAGCAGCGACGGAGTCAATCAGCCCCAGCATTTT.

This chain uses TRBV7-2 with TRBJ2-5, with TRBD2 matching 14 bases. V gave up 8 bases and J gave up 10 bases; unmatched junction bases: 9. Germline loops: CDR1 SGHTA, CDR2 FQGNSA. The CDR3 runs 14 residues. In nucleotides, the CDR3 is TGTGCCAGCGGCCGCCAGACTAGCGGGGGGGACCAGTACTTC. Amino acid sequence: CASGRQTSGGDQYF.

CDR3 coding DNA: TGTGCCGGCACCCCAGGCCGAAGGAACACTGAAGCTTTCTTT. Translated: CAGTPGRRNTEAFF. The chain uses TRBV30 and TRBJ1-1; D uncertain. The CDR3 is made up of 14 amino acids. V was clipped by 8 bases and J by 1 base, with 17 bases between them. Germline values: CDR1 GTSNPN, CDR2 SVGIG (reference sequence).

This rearrangement joins TRBV30 to TRBJ1-2; 7 bases fit TRBD1. The germline V gene has CDR1 GTSNPN and CDR2 SVGIG (reference sequence). V lost 0 bases to trimming and J lost 4 bases; unmatched junction nucleotides: 2. The CDR3 is 13 amino acids. The CDR3 nucleotides read TGTGCCTGGAGTGTCCGGACAGGCTATGGCTACACCTTC. Its translation: CAWSVRTGYGYTF. Filled out from reference TRBV30 and TRBJ1-2, the complete variable domain reads SQTIHQWPATLVQPVGSPLSLECTVEGTSNPNLYWYRQAAGRGLQLLFYSVGIGQISSEVPQNLSASRPQDRQFILSSKKLLLSDSGFYLCAWSVRTGYGYTFGSGTRLTVV.

This chain joins TRBV25-1 and TRBJ2-6; 9 bases map to TRBD1. The ends lost 6 bases at V and 2 bases at J; junction bases unmatched: 8. CDR3 length equals 17 residues. Germline assignment: CDR1 MGHDK and CDR2 SYGVNS. This chain's CDR3 is CASSEGWDRAGANVLTF. The DNA of the CDR3 is TGTGCCAGCAGCGAAGGGTGGGACAGGGCTGGGGCCAACGTCCTGACTTTC.

The CDR3 spells CASSYVPGGSNEQFF. The CDR3 DNA reads TGTGCCAGCAGTTACGTTCCGGGGGGGAGCAATGAGCAGTTCTTC. This chain joins TRBV6-6 and TRBJ2-1, with 8 nucleotides matching TRBD2. The CDR3 sequence is 15 residues long. Germline V gene data show CDR1 as MNHNY and CDR2 as SVGAGI (reference sequence). The trim removed 2 bases at V and 6 bases at J, leaving 6 bases unmatched.

The rearrangement uses TRBV5-4 and TRBJ2-7; 12 bases agree with TRBD2. Germline CDR1 and CDR2: SGHNT and YYREEE (reference sequence). The CDR3 covers 15 residues. Germline trimming cut 4 bases from V and 4 bases from J; bases unmatched to any gene: 6. CDR3 amino acids: CASSVLAGGRYEQYF. CDR3 DNA sequence: TGTGCCAGCAGCGTGCTAGCGGGGGGGCGGTACGAGCAGTACTTC.